This section outlines one T cell receptor beta chain sequence together with its context. Its recognized antigen is unknown. Base quality data are lacking; no much larger clone is found one base away. The data belong to a study of blood T cell repertoires in COVID-19 (TCRdb year 2020). Turning to the overall study: Collaborator samples came from the United States, Italy and Spain and covered acute and convalescent phases of COVID-19. The samples were drawn from the first 160 participants of the ongoing ImmuneRACE study and from some 1,300 subjects provided by 6 global collaborators. The sample metadata nearly always contained a de-identified subject ID, COVID-19 status, age in years and sex. The dataset comprised deeply sampled blood TCRbeta repertoires from subjects exposed to, actively infected with, or recovered from COVID-19. HLA class I and class II types, where available, came from metadata supplied by the sample provider rather than from assay-based typing. The prospective study material was composed of cDNA or gDNA derived from T cells, B-cell-depleted T cells, or PBMCs. The repertoires were released in a freely available public database meant as a resource for research on the immune response to SARS-CoV-2.

The investigation overall reported the following: The amount of clinical and demographic metadata varied by source and participant and was provided uncurated.

TCRbeta CDR3 regions were amplified from genomic DNA using the immunoSEQ Assay, a bias-controlled multiplex PCR. As for how the authors treated the data: The number of nucleated cells in each sample was estimated by amplification of reference gene primers within the assay. To quantify the absolute abundance of each unique TCRbeta CDR3 rearrangement, sequence reads were collapsed and filtered. Productive Simpson clonality was computed per sample as the square root of Simpson's diversity index over productive rearrangements. The source is immuneACCESS, and TCRdb retained only in-frame sequences with V and J called. Part of the clones is not carried over; for the studies checked, unresolved V genes explain less than half of this, and the remainder is unexplained. Clone size and the V and J calls come from that table; the DNA yielded D and trimming. For this sample the table gives about 35,000 clones, of which roughly 77% were detected only once. Approximately 14% of the sample belongs to the ten largest clones.

The CDR3 has 14 amino acids, counting the end cysteine and phenylalanine. The CDR3 DNA has 42 bases and is translated from base 1. The germline V gene provides CDR1 MDHEN and CDR2 SYDVKM. V loses 3 bases of germline sequence and J loses 5 bases, and the interval between the two ends is 10 bases. The collaborating institutions used their own protocols to collect whole blood in K2EDTA tubes. Collaborator samples were shipped for TCRbeta analysis as frozen whole blood, isolated PBMCs, or DNA extracted from either sample type. The V gene is TRBV28 and the J gene is TRBJ2-2; TRBD1 is a possible D gene, resting on 6 matching bases. Sequencing was performed on peripheral blood. This sequence originates from a man older than 75 with active or convalescent COVID-19. The bases are TGTGCCAGCAGTTTCAACAGGGAGACCGGGGAGCTGTTTTTT. Translated, this gives CASSFNRETGELFF.